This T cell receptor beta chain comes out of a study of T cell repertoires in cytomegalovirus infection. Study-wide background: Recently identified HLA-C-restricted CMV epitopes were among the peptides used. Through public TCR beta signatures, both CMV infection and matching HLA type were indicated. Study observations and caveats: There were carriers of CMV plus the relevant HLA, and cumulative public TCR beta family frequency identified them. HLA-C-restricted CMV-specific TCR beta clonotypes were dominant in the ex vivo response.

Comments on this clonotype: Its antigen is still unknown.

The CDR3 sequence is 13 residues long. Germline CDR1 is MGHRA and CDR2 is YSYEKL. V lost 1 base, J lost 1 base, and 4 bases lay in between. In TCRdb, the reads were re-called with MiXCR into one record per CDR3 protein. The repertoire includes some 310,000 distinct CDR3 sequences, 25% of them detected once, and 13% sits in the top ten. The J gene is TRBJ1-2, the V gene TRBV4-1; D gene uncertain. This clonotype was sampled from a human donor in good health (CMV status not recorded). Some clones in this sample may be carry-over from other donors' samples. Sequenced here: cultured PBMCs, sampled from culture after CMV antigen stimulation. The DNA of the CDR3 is TGCGCCAGCAGCCAAGGAGATAACTATGGCTACACCTTC. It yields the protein CASSQGDNYGYTF.